These 2 T cell receptor beta chains were sequenced from one sample in a study of cytomegalovirus exposure and HLA in healthy donors. PCR was performed using 60 Vbeta and 13 Jbeta primers. Clones were sequenced by immunoSEQ multiplex PCR, and TCRdb holds only the in-frame ones, with some missing. The data hold over 100,000 clones, with around four fifths observed a single time. The sample consisted of PBMCs. These receptors were taken from a male donor in good health and CMV-seronegative.

J is TRBJ1-6 and V is TRBV5-6; no definite D call. Deletions cut 1 base from V and 9 bases from J, with 11 bases between. The CDR3 extends over 14 amino acids. CDR1 is SGHDT, CDR2 YYEEEE, per germline. Here the CDR3 DNA reads TGTGCCAGCAGCTTGATCGGGAAAGGTTCACCCCTCCACTTT. Protein: CASSLIGKGSPLHF.

This clone came up a few times. Other DNA sequences from this sample encode an identical CDR3 as well. The V gene is TRBV2, the J gene TRBJ2-7, with D tentatively TRBD1 (5 bases). The CDR3 contains 12 residues. With 8 bases removed from V and 0 bases from J, the gap between germline ends came to 8 bases. Germline loops: CDR1 SNHLY, CDR2 FYNNEI. In DNA form, the CDR3 reads TGTGCCAGCCGTAGGGGCTCCTACGAGCAGTACTTC. It translates to CASRRGSYEQYF.